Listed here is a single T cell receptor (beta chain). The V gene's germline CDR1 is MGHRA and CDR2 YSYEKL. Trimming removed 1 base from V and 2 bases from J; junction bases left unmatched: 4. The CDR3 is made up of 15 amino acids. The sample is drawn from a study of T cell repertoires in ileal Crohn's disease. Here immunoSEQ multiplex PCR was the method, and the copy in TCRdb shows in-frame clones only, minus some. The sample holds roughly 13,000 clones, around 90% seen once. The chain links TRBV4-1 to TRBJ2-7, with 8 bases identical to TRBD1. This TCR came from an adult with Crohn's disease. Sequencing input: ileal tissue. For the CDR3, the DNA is TGCGCCAGCAGCCAAGGTCCGGGACAGGCCTACGAGCAGTACTTC. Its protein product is CASSQGPGQAYEQYF.